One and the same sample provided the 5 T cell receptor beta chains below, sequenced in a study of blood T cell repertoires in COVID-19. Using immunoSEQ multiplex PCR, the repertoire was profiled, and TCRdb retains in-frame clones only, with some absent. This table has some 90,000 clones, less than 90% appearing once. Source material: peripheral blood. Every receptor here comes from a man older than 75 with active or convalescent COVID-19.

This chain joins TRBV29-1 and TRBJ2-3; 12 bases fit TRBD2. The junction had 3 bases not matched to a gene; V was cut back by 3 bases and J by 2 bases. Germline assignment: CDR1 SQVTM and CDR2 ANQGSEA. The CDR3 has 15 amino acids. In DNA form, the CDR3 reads TGCAGCGTTGACGGACTAGCGGGAACCACAGATACGCAGTATTTT. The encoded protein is CSVDGLAGTTDTQYF.

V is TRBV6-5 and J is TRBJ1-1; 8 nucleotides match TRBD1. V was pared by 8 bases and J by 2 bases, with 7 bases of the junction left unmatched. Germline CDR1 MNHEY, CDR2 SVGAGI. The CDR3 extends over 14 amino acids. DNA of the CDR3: TGTGCCAGCGGGGGACAGGCTGATAACACTGAAGCTTTCTTT. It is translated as CASGGQADNTEAFF.

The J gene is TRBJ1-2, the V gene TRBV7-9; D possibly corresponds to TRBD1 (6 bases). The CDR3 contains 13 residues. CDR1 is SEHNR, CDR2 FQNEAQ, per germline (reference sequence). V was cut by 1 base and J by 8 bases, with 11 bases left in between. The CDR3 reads CASSLVQGEGYTF. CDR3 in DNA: TGTGCCAGCAGCTTAGTACAGGGCGAGGGCTACACCTTC. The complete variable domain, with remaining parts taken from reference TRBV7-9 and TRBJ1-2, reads DTGVSQNPRHKITKRGQNVTFRCDPISEHNRLYWYRQTLGQGPEFLTYFQNEAQLEKSRLLSDRFSAERPKGSFSTLEIQRTEQGDSAMYLCASSLVQGEGYTFGSGTRLTVV.

The CDR3 loop is CASSLGTSGSGNEQFF. For the CDR3, the DNA is TGTGCCAGCAGTTTAGGGACTAGCGGGAGTGGGAATGAGCAGTTCTTC. The chain couples TRBV27 to TRBJ2-1; the match to TRBD2 covers 14 bases. The CDR3 spans 16 residues. J lost 7 bases, V lost 2 bases, and 4 bases had no gene match. Germline assignment: CDR1 MNHEY and CDR2 SMNVEV (reference sequence).

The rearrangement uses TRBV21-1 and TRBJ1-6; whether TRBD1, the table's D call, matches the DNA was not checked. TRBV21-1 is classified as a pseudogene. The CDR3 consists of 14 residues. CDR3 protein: CASSKGVGTLAGLF. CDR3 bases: TGTGCCAGCAGCAAAGGGGTGGGGACATTGGCGGGTTTGTTT.